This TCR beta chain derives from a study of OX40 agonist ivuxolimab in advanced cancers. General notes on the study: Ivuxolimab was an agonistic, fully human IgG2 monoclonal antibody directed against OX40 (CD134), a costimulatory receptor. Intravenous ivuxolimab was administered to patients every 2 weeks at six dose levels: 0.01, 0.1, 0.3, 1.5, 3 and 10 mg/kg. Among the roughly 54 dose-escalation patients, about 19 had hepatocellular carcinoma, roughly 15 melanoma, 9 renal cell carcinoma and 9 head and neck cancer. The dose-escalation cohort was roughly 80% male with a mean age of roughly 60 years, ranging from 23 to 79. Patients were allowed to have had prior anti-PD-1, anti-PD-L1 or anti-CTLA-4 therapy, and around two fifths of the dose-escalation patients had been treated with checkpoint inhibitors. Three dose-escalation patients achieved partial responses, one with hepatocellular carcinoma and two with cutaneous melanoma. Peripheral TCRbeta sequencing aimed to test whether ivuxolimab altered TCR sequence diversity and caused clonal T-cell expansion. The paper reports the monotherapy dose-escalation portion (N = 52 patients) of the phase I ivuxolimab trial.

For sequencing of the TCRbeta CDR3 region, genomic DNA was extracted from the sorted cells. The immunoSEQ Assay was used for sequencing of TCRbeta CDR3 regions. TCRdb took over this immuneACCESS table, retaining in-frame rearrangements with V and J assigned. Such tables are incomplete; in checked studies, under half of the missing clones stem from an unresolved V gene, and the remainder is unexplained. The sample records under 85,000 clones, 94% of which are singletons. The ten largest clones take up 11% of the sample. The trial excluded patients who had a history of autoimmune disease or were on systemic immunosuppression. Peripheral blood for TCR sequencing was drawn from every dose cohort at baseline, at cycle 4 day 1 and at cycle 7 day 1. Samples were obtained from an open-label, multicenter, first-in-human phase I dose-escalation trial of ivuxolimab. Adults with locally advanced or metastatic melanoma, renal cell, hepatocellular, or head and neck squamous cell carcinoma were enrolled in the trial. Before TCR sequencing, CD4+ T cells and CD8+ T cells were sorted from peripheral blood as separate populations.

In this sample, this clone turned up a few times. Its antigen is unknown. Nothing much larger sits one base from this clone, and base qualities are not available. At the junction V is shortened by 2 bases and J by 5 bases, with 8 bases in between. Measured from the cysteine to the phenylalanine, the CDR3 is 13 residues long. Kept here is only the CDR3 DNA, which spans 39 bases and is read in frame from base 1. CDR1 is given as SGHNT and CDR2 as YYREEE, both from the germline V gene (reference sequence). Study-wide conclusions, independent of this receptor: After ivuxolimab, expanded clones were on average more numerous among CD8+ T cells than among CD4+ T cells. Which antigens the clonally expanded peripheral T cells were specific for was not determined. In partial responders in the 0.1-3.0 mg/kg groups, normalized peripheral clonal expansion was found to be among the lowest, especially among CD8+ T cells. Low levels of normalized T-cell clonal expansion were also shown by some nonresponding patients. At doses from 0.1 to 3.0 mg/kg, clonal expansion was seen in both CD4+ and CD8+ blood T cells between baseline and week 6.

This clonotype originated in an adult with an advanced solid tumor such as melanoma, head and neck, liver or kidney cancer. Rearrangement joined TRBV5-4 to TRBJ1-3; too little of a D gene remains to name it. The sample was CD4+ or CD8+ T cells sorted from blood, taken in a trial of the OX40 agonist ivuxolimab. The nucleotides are TGTGCCAGCAGCTTTCAGGACCGAAACACCATATATTTT. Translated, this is CASSFQDRNTIYF. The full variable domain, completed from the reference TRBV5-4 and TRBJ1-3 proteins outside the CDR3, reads ETGVTQSPTHLIKTRGQQVTLRCSSQSGHNTVSWYQQALGQGPQFIFQYYREEENGRGNFPPRFSGLQFPNYSSELNVNALELDDSALYLCASSFQDRNTIYFGEGSWLTVV.